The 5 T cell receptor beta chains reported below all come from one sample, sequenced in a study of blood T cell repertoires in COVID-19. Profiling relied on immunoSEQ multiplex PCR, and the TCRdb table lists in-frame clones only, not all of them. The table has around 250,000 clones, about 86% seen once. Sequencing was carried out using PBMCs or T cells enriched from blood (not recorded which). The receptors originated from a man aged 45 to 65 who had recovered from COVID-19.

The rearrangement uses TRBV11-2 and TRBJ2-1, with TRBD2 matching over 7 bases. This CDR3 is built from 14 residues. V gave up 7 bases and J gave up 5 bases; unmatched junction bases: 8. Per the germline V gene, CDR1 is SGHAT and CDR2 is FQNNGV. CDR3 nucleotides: TGTGCCAGCAACCTCCGAGCGGGGAACAATGAGCAGTTCTTC. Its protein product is CASNLRAGNNEQFF.

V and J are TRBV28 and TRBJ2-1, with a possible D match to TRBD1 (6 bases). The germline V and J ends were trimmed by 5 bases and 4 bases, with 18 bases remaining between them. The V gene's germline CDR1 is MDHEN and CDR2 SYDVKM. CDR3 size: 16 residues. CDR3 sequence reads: CASSNTGTNLYNEQFF. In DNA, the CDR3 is TGTGCCAGCAGTAACACCGGGACAAACTTATACAATGAGCAGTTCTTC.

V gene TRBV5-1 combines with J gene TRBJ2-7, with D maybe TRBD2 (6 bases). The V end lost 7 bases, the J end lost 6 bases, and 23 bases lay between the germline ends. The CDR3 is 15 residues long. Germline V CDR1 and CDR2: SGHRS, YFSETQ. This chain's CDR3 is CASSGGAGGPFEQYF. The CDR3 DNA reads TGCGCCAGCTCCGGAGGGGCCGGGGGTCCGTTCGAGCAGTACTTC.

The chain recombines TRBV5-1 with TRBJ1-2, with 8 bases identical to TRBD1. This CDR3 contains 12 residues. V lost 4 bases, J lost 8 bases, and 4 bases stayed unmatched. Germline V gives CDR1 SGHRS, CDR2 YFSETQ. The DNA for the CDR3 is TGCGCCAGCAGCCTGACAGGGGAAGGCTACACCTTC. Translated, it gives CASSLTGEGYTF.

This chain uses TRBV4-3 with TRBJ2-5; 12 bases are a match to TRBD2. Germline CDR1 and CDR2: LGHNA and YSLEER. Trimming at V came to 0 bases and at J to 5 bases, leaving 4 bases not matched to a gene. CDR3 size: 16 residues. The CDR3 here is CASSQDGLAGWETQYF. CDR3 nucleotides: TGCGCCAGCAGCCAAGATGGACTAGCGGGGTGGGAGACCCAGTACTTC.